This TCR beta chain was retrieved from a study of T-cell reconstitution after alpha-beta-depleted transplantation in children. Findings of the study overall: A year had passed since transplant, and T-cell counts and diversity by then came mostly from newly produced T cells.

The authors prepared the TCRbeta library with unique molecular identifiers. TCRdb reprocessed the PCR reads via MiXCR and lists one record per CDR3 protein. The sample holds about 600,000 distinct CDR3 sequences, roughly 13% seen once. The CDR3 has 17 amino acids. V dropped 2 bases and J dropped 1; count of bases not matched to a gene: 3. Per germline, CDR1 SGHRS and CDR2 YFSETQ. This clonotype was seen at least ten times. Antigen unknown. The clonotype originates from a male patient younger than 18 who had a stem cell transplant for acute myeloid leukemia, so the T cells may come from the graft donor. The chain combines TRBV5-1 with TRBJ2-2, with 12 bases that match TRBD2. Sequenced here: PBMCs, mostly from graft donor cells, sampled 360 days after TCRalphabeta/CD19-depleted stem cell transplant. The CDR3 nucleotides are TGCGCCAGCAGCTTCTCACTAGCGGGAGGGAACACCGGGGAGCTGTTTTTT. Protein sequence: CASSFSLAGGNTGELFF.